This T cell receptor (beta chain) was recorded in a study of vaccination and CD4 T cells after COVID-19. Noted treatment: roughly 10-day PBMC culture with coronavirus spike peptide pools or control peptides (ViraFEST assay). Points on this clonotype: Its specificity is not known. One end of the junction does not line up with germline, which may come from a read error.

This CDR3 comprises 12 residues. CDR1 is SNHLY, CDR2 FYNNEI, per germline. The assay that was used to sequence DNA from cultured CD4+ T cells was the Oncomine TCR Beta short-read assay. TCRdb re-called the PCR reads with MiXCR, one entry per CDR3 protein. The sample lists 15,000 to 20,000 distinct CDR3 sequences, about 41% seen once, with 7.2% in the top ten. The V and J genes are TRBV2 and TRBJ1-2; tentative D call: TRBD1 (5 bases). The clonotype was recovered from a human donor who had recovered from COVID-19. The starting material was CD4+ T cells from blood, cultured in vitro, obtained after SARS-CoV-2 vaccination. The CDR3 nucleotides are TGTGCCAGCAGGCGGGGGGTGGCTGGCTACGCCTTC. It specifies CASRRGVAGYAF.